Following are 12 T cell receptor beta chains from one sample sequenced in a study of shared clonotypes between healthy human individuals (TCRdb year 2020). Libraries were made using the immunoSEQ multiplex PCR assay. TCRdb mirrors the immuneACCESS table, restricted to in-frame sequences. Some clones are absent from its copies; in checked studies, under half trace to an unresolved V gene, and the reason for the others is unknown. Present in this sample are over a million clones, about 98.5% of which were seen just once. The top ten hold about 0.35% of the sample. The sample taken for sequencing was naive CD4+ T cells sorted from blood. The cell subset or site label corresponds to: CD45RA+ positively selected. These TCRs come from a man under 40 in good health.

The chain employs TRBV7-8 and TRBJ2-3; D is possibly TRBD2 (6 bases). V was clipped by 5 bases and J by 0 bases, with 15 bases between them. Germline CDR1 is SGHVS and CDR2 is FQNEAQ. The CDR3 is made up of 16 amino acids. CDR3 loop: CASSRNRAGSTDTQYF. CDR3 DNA: TGTGCCAGCAGCCGAAATAGAGCGGGTAGCACAGATACGCAGTATTTT.

The rearrangement uses TRBV5-4 and TRBJ1-1; 7 bases align to TRBD1. Germline V lookup: CDR1 SGHNT, CDR2 YYREEE (reference sequence). The CDR3 is 13 residues long. V lost 3 bases and J lost 4; bases outside the gene matches: 3. Written as DNA, the CDR3 is TGTGCCAGCAGCTCTAGGGGGCCCACTGAAGCTTTCTTT. Translation gives CASSSRGPTEAFF.

The chain links TRBV5-1 to TRBJ2-7; 12 bases align to TRBD2. The germline V gene encodes CDR1 SGHRS and CDR2 YFSETQ. Unmatched junction bases numbered 4, after V lost 0 bases and J lost 0 bases. CDR3 length: 17 residues. Written as DNA, the CDR3 is TGCGCCAGCAGCTTGGGTCTAGCGGGAGGGAACTCCTACGAGCAGTACTTC. This gives the protein CASSLGLAGGNSYEQYF.

Only one count was recorded for this clone. This chain connects TRBV6-5 to TRBJ2-1; 7 bases are a match to TRBD2. The CDR3 has 15 residues. Germline CDR1 and CDR2: MNHEY and SVGAGI. The trim removed 2 bases at V and 6 bases at J, leaving 7 bases unmatched. CDR3 amino acids: CASSYRTRPLNEQFF. The DNA for the CDR3 is TGTGCCAGCAGTTACCGGACTAGGCCTCTCAATGAGCAGTTCTTC.

The rearrangement uses TRBV29-1 and TRBJ1-2; D gene uncertain. The germline gives CDR1 SQVTM, CDR2 ANQGSEA. CDR3 length equals 12 residues. V was pared by 2 bases and J by 8 bases, with 12 bases between. The CDR3 DNA follows: TGCAGCGTTGAAAAGTGGGCAGGAGGCTACACCTTC. Translated: CSVEKWAGGYTF.

This clone was found once. The chain joins TRBV7-2 to TRBJ2-7; TRBD2 agrees at 14 bases. Trimming at V came to 2 bases and at J to 7 bases, leaving 7 bases not matched to a gene. Looked up from germline, CDR1 is SGHTA and CDR2 is FQGNSA. The CDR3 is 16 residues long. The CDR3 bases are TGTGCCAGCAGCTTATCGGGGACTAGCGGGAGAGGAGAGCAGTACTTC. Protein sequence: CASSLSGTSGRGEQYF.

The chain joins TRBV27 to TRBJ2-5; weak D call: TRBD1 (6 bases). The CDR3 loop spans 13 amino acids. Germline V lookup: CDR1 MNHEY, CDR2 SMNVEV (reference sequence). V lost 5 bases and J lost 5, with 12 bases in between. The CDR3 coding sequence is TGTGCCAGCAGTAGGGGGATCTGGGAGACCCAGTACTTC. Its translation is CASSRGIWETQYF.

The chain is built from TRBV27 and TRBJ2-7; 10 nucleotides match TRBD1. V lost 8 bases to trimming and J lost 6 bases; unmatched junction nucleotides: 13. The CDR3 totals 15 residues. Germline V gene sequence: CDR1 MNHEY, CDR2 SMNVEV (reference sequence). The CDR3: CASRPSGGTGVEQYF. DNA of the CDR3: TGTGCCAGCCGACCCTCGGGAGGGACAGGGGTCGAGCAGTACTTC.

The chain has TRBV18 and TRBJ2-7; tentative D call: TRBD1 (6 bases). This CDR3 contains 14 residues. CDR1 is KGHSH, CDR2 LQKENI, per germline. Trimming stripped 3 bases from V and 6 bases from J, with 15 bases between. CDR3: CASSPSLQGSEQYF. CDR3 in DNA: TGTGCCAGCTCACCTAGCCTACAGGGCTCCGAGCAGTACTTC.

This chain connects TRBV7-9 to TRBJ2-3, with unresolved D. The CDR3 is made up of 13 amino acids. With 3 bases removed from V and 3 bases from J, the gap between germline ends came to 7 bases. CDR1 and CDR2 (germline): SEHNR, FQNEAQ (reference sequence). CDR3 sequence: CASSLPPTDTQYF. The CDR3 bases are TGTGCCAGCAGCTTGCCCCCTACAGATACGCAGTATTTT.

V gene TRBV27 combines with J gene TRBJ2-3; weak D call: TRBD2 (6 bases). CDR1 and CDR2 from the germline V gene are MNHEY and SMNVEV (reference sequence). V was shortened by 3 bases and J by 1 base, with 14 bases between the two germline ends. This CDR3 region has 16 residues. The CDR3: CASSFKTRLGTDTQYF. In nucleotides, the CDR3 is TGTGCCAGCAGTTTCAAGACTAGGTTAGGCACAGATACGCAGTATTTT.

This clone was detected once. This chain uses TRBV10-1 with TRBJ2-1; D gene ambiguous. V was cut by 0 bases and J by 7 bases, with 7 bases left in between. Germline loops: CDR1 WNHNN, CDR2 SYGVQD (reference sequence). The CDR3 is 13 residues long. CDR3 region: CASSESSWNEQFF. The CDR3 DNA follows: TGCGCCAGCAGTGAGTCTAGCTGGAATGAGCAGTTCTTC.